These T cell receptor beta chains were read from a single sample in a study of T cells in Graves' hyperthyroidism and ophthalmopathy. TCRdb recomputed calls from the multiplex PCR reads with MiXCR, one row per CDR3 protein. The table shows more than 550,000 distinct CDR3 sequences, with about 18% occurring only once. The sample comprised blood. Receptors originate from a man aged 50 to 59 with Graves' hyperthyroidism. CDR3s include the opening cysteine and the closing phenylalanine or tryptophan. The D gene is left open where the match is weak. Part of the rows lack a size; the others show once, few, many or a class for expanded clones.

cdr3_nt cdr3_aa v_call d_call clone_size j_call
TGCGCCAGCAGCGCACGGACAGGGGGAGGCACTGAAGCTTTCTTT CASSARTGGGTEAFF TRBV5-1 TRBD1 many TRBJ1-1
TGCGCCAGTGGGCCGGGACTAGCGGTTCTCAGCAGGTCCTACGAGCAGTACTTC CASGPGLAVLSRSYEQYF TRBV5-1 TRBD2 few TRBJ2-7
TGTGCCAGCAGCCCCGGGACTAGCGGTCCATTGGAGGGGTTCTTC CASSPGTSGPLEGFF TRBV12-3/TRBV12-4 TRBD2 - TRBJ2-1
TGCGCCAGCAGCCCCGGAGGAGGAGTGACTAAGACCAGGGAGCTGTTTTTT CASSPGGGVTKTRELFF TRBV5-1 - - TRBJ2-2
TGCAGTGCTGTCGACAGGGGGCAGGGGATACACAATGAGCAGTTCTTC CSAVDRGQGIHNEQFF TRBV20-1 TRBD1 few TRBJ2-1
TGTGCCAGCAGTTTATCCAGGGGCTTAACTTATGGCTACACCTTC CASSLSRGLTYGYTF TRBV28 - - TRBJ1-2
TGCGCCAGCAGCCCGTCCTATAGCGGGAGCAGACGCGAGCAGTACTTC CASSPSYSGSRREQYF TRBV5-1 TRBD2 - TRBJ2-7
TGTGCCAGCAGCGCCCCGGGACAGGCTCATCCCGGGACAGATACGCAGTATTTT CASSAPGQAHPGTDTQYF TRBV6-1 TRBD1 few TRBJ2-3
TGTGCCAGCAGCGTAGTCGGAGGGGACGGTTCACCCCTCCACTTT CASSVVGGDGSPLHF TRBV9 - many TRBJ1-6
TGTGCCAGTAGTATGGGGGCGAACACCGGGGAGCTGTTTTTT CASSMGANTGELFF TRBV19 - - TRBJ2-2
TGTGCCAGCAGCCAAGATGAGGGTTCGCGGGGCTACACCTTC CASSQDEGSRGYTF TRBV3-1 - many TRBJ1-2
TGTGCCAGCAGTGACCCTAGCGGCCTCACAGATACGCAGTATTTT CASSDPSGLTDTQYF TRBV2 TRBD2 many TRBJ2-3
TGTGCCAGCAGTCGGACAGGCGCCTCGGGGGTGGCTGAAAAACTGTTTTTT CASSRTGASGVAEKLFF TRBV6-1 TRBD1 few TRBJ1-4
TGTGCCACGCCTTCCCGGGTCGTCGTCGTTTCTGGGGCCAACGTCCTGACTTTC CATPSRVVVVSGANVLTF TRBV6-1 - many TRBJ2-6
TGTGCCAGCAGTCATCAAGCGGGATTCAAAGAGACCCAGTACTTC CASSHQAGFKETQYF TRBV28 TRBD2 - TRBJ2-5
TGTGCCAGCAGTCGCTCTTGGTCTAGCGGGAGAGGTGAGCAGTTCTTC CASSRSWSSGRGEQFF TRBV27 TRBD2 many TRBJ2-1
TGTGCCAGCGGGCGGACCCTAATGGGGGAGCAGTACTTC CASGRTLMGEQYF TRBV2 - many TRBJ2-7
TGTGCCAGCAGCTTAGAGTCCCTGGGGGACAATGAGCAGTTCTTC CASSLESLGDNEQFF TRBV7-2 - - TRBJ2-1
TGTGCCAGCAGTTTGGGACAGGGGGCAACTGGGGCCAACGTCCTGACTTTC CASSLGQGATGANVLTF TRBV12-3/TRBV12-4 TRBD1 many TRBJ2-6
TGTGCCAGCAGTTACGGACAGTCCTACGAGCAGTACTTC CASSYGQSYEQYF TRBV27 - many TRBJ2-7
TGTGCCAGCAGTGAAGCTCGTGGGGGGTGGAATGAGCAGTTCTTC CASSEARGGWNEQFF TRBV6-1 - - TRBJ2-1
TGTGCCAGCATCTTTAGCGGGAGCGACAATGAGCAGTTCTTC CASIFSGSDNEQFF TRBV7-2 TRBD2 many TRBJ2-1
TGTGCCAGCAGCGAGACAGGGGCGAAAGATGAAAAACTGTTTTTT CASSETGAKDEKLFF TRBV5-8 TRBD1 few TRBJ1-4
TGTGCCACCAGTGATGCAGGGGAGGCCTACAATGAGCAGTTCTTC CATSDAGEAYNEQFF TRBV24-1 - few TRBJ2-1